These 9 T cell receptor beta chains share one sample of origin, sequenced in a study of blood T cell dynamics during melanoma immunotherapy. Sequencing used immunoSEQ multiplex PCR; TCRdb keeps in-frame clones, though not all of them. Of about 15,000 clones detected, roughly four fifths appear once; the ten largest clones hold about 8%. Regarding time point: pre-treatment baseline. The sequencing used blood, collected from a patient treated with checkpoint blockade. These TCRs come from a human donor with melanoma.

The chain combines TRBV18 with TRBJ1-1; 8 bases match TRBD1. This CDR3 has 14 amino acids. CDR1 and CDR2 from the germline V gene are KGHSH and LQKENI. V lost 2 bases and J lost 5; bases outside the gene matches: 4. CDR3 protein: CASSPGTGLTEAFF. In nucleotides, the CDR3 is TGTGCCAGCTCACCAGGGACAGGACTTACTGAAGCTTTCTTT.

The gene calls are TRBV28 and TRBJ2-7, with D possibly being TRBD1 (5 bases). Trimming cost V 7 bases and J 8 bases, with 21 bases left between them. This CDR3 has 14 amino acids. Germline-derived CDR1 and CDR2 are MDHEN and SYDVKM. The CDR3 DNA reads as TGTGCCAGCACAGTAGGGGCGGAGCTCAGCCAGCAGTACTTC. Its protein product is CASTVGAELSQQYF.

The gene calls are TRBV27 and TRBJ2-1; no definite D call. The CDR3 length is 16 residues. Trimming shortened V by 2 bases and J by 3 bases, and 14 bases separated the two germline ends. Looked up from germline, CDR1 is MNHEY and CDR2 is SMNVEV (reference sequence). CDR3 loop: CASSLRVGGNYNEQFF. CDR3 coding DNA: TGTGCCAGCAGTTTAAGAGTCGGTGGTAACTACAATGAGCAGTTCTTC.

Turning to this clone: A junction boundary mismatches the germline segment, possibly from a read error. The gene calls are TRBV7-3 and TRBJ1-1, with a possible D match to TRBD1 (6 bases). The CDR3 has 15 residues. Germline V gene lookup returns CDR1 SGHTA and CDR2 FQGTGA. The CDR3 nucleotides read TGTGCCAGCAGTTTAAAAGGGGGGATGAACACTGAAGCTTTCTTT. Amino acids: CASSLKGGMNTEAFF.

The rearrangement uses TRBV29-1 and TRBJ1-2; no definite D call. Germline lookup yields CDR1 SQVTM and CDR2 ANQGSEA. The CDR3 loop spans 11 amino acids. Between the trimmed V and J ends, which lost 4 bases and 8 bases, there was a span of 11 bases. The CDR3 DNA is TGCAGCGTTGTTACGGAGGCGGGCTACACCTTC. It is translated as CSVVTEAGYTF.

The chain couples TRBV5-1 to TRBJ2-2; 10 positions agree with TRBD2. CDR1 is SGHRS and CDR2 is YFSETQ in the germline V gene. With 5 bases clipped from V and 6 bases from J, the junction kept 7 bases outside the gene matches. The CDR3 totals 15 residues. CDR3 amino acids: CASRLAGALPGELFF. For the CDR3, the DNA is TGCGCCAGCAGGCTAGCGGGAGCTCTCCCCGGGGAGCTGTTTTTT.

V usage is TRBV9 and J usage is TRBJ2-5; tentatively, D is TRBD1 (5 bases). There are 17 residues in the CDR3. Germline assignment: CDR1 SGDLS and CDR2 YYNGEE. V lost 4 bases to trimming and J lost 0 bases, with 19 bases between them. This CDR3 is CASSPTVETVHQETQYF. In nucleotides, the CDR3 is TGTGCCAGCAGCCCGACCGTCGAGACAGTACACCAAGAGACCCAGTACTTC.

The chain couples TRBV27 to TRBJ2-7, with unresolved D. V shed 5 bases and J shed 5 bases, with 13 bases lying between them. The V gene's germline CDR1 is MNHEY and CDR2 SMNVEV (reference sequence). The CDR3 runs to 13 residues. DNA of the CDR3: TGTGCCAGCAGTACTATTAAAAGCGACGAGCAGTACTTC. Translated, it gives CASSTIKSDEQYF.

The chain employs TRBV7-3 and TRBJ2-2; D might be TRBD1 (5 bases). The germline gives CDR1 SGHTA, CDR2 FQGTGA. Trimming cost V 7 bases and J 5 bases, with 17 bases left between them. This CDR3 region has 15 residues. The CDR3 DNA reads TGTGCCAGCACCCTGGGTAGGGGCTTTACCGGGGAGCTGTTTTTT. Protein sequence: CASTLGRGFTGELFF. Full variable domain (missing parts from reference TRBV7-3 and TRBJ2-2): GAGVSQTPSNKVTEKGKYVELRCDPISGHTALYWYRQSLGQGPEFLIYFQGTGAADDSGLPNDRFFAVRPEGSVSTLKIQRTERGDSAVYLCASTLGRGFTGELFFGEGSRLTVL.